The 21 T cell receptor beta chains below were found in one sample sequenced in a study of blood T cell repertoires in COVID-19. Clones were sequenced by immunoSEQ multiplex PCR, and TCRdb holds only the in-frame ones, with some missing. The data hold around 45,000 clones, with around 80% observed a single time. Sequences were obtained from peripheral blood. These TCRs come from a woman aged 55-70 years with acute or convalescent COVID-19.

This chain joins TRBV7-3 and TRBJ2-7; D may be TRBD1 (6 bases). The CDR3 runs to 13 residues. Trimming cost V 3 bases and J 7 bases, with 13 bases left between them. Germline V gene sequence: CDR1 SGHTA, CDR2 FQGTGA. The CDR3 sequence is CASSLAGAGEQYF. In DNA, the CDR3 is TGTGCCAGCAGCTTGGCAGGGGCAGGGGAGCAGTACTTC.

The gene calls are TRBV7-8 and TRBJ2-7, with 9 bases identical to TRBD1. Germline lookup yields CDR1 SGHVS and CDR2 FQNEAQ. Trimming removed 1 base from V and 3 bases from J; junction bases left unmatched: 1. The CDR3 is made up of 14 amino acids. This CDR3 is CASSLGTGVYEQYF. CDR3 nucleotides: TGTGCCAGCAGCTTAGGGACAGGGGTCTACGAGCAGTACTTC. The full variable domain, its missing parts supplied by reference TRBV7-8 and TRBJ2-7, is GAGVSQSPRYKVAKRGQDVALRCDPISGHVSLFWYQQALGQGPEFLTYFQNEAQLDKSGLPSDRFFAERPEGSVSTLKIQRTQQEDSAVYLCASSLGTGVYEQYFGPGTRLTVT.

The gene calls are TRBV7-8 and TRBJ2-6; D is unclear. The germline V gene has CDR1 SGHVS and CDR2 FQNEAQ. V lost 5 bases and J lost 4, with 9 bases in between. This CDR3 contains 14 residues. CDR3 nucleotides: TGTGCCAGCAGCCCCTATCACGGGGCCAACGTCCTGACTTTC. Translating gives CASSPYHGANVLTF.

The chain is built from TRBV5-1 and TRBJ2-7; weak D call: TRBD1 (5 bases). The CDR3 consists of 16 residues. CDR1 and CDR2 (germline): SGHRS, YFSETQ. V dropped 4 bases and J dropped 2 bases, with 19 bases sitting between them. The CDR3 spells CASSERTHEITYEQYF. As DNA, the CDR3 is TGCGCCAGCAGCGAACGGACACACGAAATAACCTACGAGCAGTACTTC. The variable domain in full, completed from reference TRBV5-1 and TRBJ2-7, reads KAGVTQTPRYLIKTRGQQVTLSCSPISGHRSVSWYQQTPGQGLQFLFEYFSETQRNKGNFPGRFSGRQFSNSRSEMNVSTLELGDSALYLCASSERTHEITYEQYFGPGTRLTVT.

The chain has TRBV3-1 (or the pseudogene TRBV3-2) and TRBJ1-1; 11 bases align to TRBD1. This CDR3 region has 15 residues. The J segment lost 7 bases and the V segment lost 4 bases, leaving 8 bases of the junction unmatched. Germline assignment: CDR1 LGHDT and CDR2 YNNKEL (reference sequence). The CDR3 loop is CASSRGQGGSDEAFF. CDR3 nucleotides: TGTGCCAGCAGCCGGGGACAGGGGGGAAGCGATGAAGCTTTCTTT.

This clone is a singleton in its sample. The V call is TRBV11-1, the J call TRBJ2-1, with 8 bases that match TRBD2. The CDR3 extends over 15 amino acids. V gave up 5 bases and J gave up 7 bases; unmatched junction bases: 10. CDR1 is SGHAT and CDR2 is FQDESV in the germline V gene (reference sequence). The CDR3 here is CASSRGGPAGNEQFF. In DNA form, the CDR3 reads TGTGCCAGCAGCCGGGGGGGCCCGGCTGGGAATGAGCAGTTCTTC.

CDR3: CASSQQGNNEKLFF. In DNA, the CDR3 is TGTGCCAGCAGCCAACAGGGAAATAATGAAAAACTGTTTTTT. The rearrangement joins TRBV3-1 (or the pseudogene TRBV3-2) to TRBJ1-4, with D possibly matching TRBD1 (5 bases). This CDR3 has 14 amino acids. Per germline, CDR1 LGHDT and CDR2 YNNKEL (reference sequence). Trimming left V 2 bases short and J 4 bases short, with 8 bases between.

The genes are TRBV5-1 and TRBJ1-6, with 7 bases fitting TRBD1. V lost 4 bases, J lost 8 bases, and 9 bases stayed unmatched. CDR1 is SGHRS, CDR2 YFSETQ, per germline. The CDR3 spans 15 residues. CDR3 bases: TGCGCCAGCAGCAGGCAACAGGGGACTGATTCACCCCTCCACTTT. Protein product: CASSRQQGTDSPLHF. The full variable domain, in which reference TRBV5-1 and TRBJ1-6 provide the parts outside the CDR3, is KAGVTQTPRYLIKTRGQQVTLSCSPISGHRSVSWYQQTPGQGLQFLFEYFSETQRNKGNFPGRFSGRQFSNSRSEMNVSTLELGDSALYLCASSRQQGTDSPLHFGNGTRLTVT.

DNA for the CDR3: TGTGCCAGCAGCCAGGGGGCCACTGCCTATGGCTACACCTTC. Its translation is CASSQGATAYGYTF. The chain is built from TRBV7-9 and TRBJ1-2, with 8 bases matching TRBD1. Germline V CDR1 and CDR2: SEHNR, FQNEAQ (reference sequence). The CDR3 runs to 14 residues. V lost 5 bases to trimming and J lost 4 bases; unmatched junction nucleotides: 6.

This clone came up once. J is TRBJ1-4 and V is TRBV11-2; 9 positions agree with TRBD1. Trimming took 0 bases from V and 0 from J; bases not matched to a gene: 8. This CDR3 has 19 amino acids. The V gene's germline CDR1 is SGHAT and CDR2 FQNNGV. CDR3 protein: CASSLDRTGVFSTNEKLFF. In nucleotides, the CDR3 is TGTGCCAGCAGCTTAGATAGGACAGGGGTTTTTTCAACTAATGAAAAACTGTTTTTT.

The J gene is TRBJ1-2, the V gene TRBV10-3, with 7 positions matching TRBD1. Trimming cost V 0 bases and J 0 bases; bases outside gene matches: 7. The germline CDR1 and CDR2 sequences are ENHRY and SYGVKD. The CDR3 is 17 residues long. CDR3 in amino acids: CAISESGRTGTNYGYTF. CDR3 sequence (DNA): TGTGCCATCAGTGAGTCGGGGAGGACAGGCACTAACTATGGCTACACCTTC.

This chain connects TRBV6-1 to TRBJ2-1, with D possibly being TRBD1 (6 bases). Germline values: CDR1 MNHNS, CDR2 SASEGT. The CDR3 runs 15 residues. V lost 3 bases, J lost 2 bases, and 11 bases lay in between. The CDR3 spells CASSDWGLTYNEQFF. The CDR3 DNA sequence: TGTGCCAGCAGTGATTGGGGGCTGACCTACAATGAGCAGTTCTTC.

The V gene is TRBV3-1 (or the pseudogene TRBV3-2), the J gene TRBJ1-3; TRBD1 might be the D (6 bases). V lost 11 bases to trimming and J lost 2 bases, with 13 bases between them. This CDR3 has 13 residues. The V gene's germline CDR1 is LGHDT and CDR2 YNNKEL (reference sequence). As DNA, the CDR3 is TGTGCCTGCACGGGGACAACTGGAAACACCATATATTTT. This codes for CACTGTTGNTIYF.

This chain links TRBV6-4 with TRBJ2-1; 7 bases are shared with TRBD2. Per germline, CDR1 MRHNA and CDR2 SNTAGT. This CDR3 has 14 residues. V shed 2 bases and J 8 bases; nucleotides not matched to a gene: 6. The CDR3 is CASSDTGRVDEQFF. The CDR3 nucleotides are TGTGCCAGCAGTGACACTGGGAGGGTAGATGAGCAGTTCTTC.

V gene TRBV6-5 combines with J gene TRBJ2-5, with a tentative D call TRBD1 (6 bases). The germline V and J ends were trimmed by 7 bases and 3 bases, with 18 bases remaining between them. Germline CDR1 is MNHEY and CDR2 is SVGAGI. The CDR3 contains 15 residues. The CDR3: CASKPLQTGKETQYF. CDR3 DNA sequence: TGTGCCAGCAAACCCCTCCAGACAGGAAAAGAGACCCAGTACTTC.

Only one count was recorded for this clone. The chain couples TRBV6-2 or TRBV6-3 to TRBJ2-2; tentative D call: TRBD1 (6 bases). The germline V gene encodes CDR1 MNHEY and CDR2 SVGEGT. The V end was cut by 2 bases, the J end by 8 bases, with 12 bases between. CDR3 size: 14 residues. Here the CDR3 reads CASSYGAGEGELFF. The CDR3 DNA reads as TGTGCCAGCAGTTACGGGGCAGGGGAAGGGGAGCTGTTTTTT.

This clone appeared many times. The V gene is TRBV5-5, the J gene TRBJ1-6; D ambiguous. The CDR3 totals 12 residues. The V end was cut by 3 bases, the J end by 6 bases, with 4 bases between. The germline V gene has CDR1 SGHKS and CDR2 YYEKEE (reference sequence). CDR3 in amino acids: CASSSGNSPLHF. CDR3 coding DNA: TGTGCCAGCAGCTCGGGTAATTCACCCCTCCACTTT.

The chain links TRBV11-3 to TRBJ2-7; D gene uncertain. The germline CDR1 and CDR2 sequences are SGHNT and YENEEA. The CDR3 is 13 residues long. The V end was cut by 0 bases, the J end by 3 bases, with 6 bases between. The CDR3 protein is CASSLDRDYEQYF. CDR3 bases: TGTGCCAGCAGCTTAGATCGCGACTACGAGCAGTACTTC.

CDR3 DNA sequence: TGTGCCAGCAGCTTGGGAGGACAGGGGGCTTGGTATGGCTACACCTTC. Translated, it gives CASSLGGQGAWYGYTF. The chain employs TRBV5-4 and TRBJ1-2; TRBD1 agrees at 11 bases. The CDR3 contains 16 residues. Trimming took 0 bases from V and 5 from J; bases not matched to a gene: 6. Germline V CDR1 and CDR2: SGHNT, YYREEE (reference sequence).

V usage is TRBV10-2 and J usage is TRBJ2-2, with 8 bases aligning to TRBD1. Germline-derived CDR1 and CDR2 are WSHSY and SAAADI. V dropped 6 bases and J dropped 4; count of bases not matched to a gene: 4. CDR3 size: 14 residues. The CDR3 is CASSTGGVTGELFF. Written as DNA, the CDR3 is TGCGCCAGCAGCACAGGGGGAGTCACCGGGGAGCTGTTTTTT.

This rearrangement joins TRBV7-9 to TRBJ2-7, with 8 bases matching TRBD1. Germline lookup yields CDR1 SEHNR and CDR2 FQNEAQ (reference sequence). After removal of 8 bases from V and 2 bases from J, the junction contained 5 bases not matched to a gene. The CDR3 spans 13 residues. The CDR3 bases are TGTGCCAGCGCGGACAGGGCCCCCTACGAGCAGTACTTC. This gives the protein CASADRAPYEQYF.